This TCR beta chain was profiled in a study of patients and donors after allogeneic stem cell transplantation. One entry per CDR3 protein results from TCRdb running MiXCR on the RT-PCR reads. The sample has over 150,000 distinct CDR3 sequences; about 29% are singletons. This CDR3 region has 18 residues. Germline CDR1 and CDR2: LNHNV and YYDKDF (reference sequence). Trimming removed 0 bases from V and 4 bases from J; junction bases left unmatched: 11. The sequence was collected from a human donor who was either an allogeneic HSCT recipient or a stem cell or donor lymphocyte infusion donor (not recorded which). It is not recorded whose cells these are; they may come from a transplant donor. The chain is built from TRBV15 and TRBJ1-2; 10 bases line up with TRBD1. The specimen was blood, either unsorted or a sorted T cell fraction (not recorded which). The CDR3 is CATSRDSGTGVLIYGYTF. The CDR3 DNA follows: TGTGCCACCAGCAGAGATTCCGGGACAGGGGTGTTGATCTATGGCTACACCTTC.